This passage covers 31 T cell receptor beta chains from one sample sequenced in a study of blood T cell repertoires in COVID-19. Sequencing was performed with immunoSEQ multiplex PCR; in TCRdb, only in-frame clones are kept and a portion is missing. Here the sample spans around 60,000 clones, roughly 72% being singletons. The material sequenced was peripheral blood. Receptors were obtained from a woman in her 70s with COVID-19, enrolled during active disease.

CDR3 protein: CASSFRTGNTEAFF. The CDR3, as DNA: TGTGCCAGCAGTTTCCGGACAGGGAACACTGAAGCTTTCTTT. The chain is built from TRBV27 and TRBJ1-1, with 7 bases fitting TRBD1. The CDR3 extends over 14 amino acids. Germline V gene sequence: CDR1 MNHEY, CDR2 SMNVEV (reference sequence). V dropped 3 bases and J dropped 1; count of bases not matched to a gene: 2.

The J gene is TRBJ1-2, the V gene TRBV12-3 or TRBV12-4; D gene unclear. V was clipped by 5 bases and J by 4 bases, with 11 bases between them. CDR3 length: 13 amino acids. As DNA, the CDR3 is TGTGCCAGCAGTGGACCCCGGGGCTATGGCTACACCTTC. Encoded protein: CASSGPRGYGYTF.

This chain connects TRBV6-5 to TRBJ1-1; 9 bases align to TRBD1. CDR3 length equals 15 residues. V lost 5 bases, J lost 1 base, and 5 bases stayed unmatched. Germline V gene sequence: CDR1 MNHEY, CDR2 SVGAGI. CDR3 coding DNA: TGTGCCAGCAGTCGGACAGGGGTCCCGAACACTGAAGCTTTCTTT. This gives the protein CASSRTGVPNTEAFF.

V is TRBV28 and J is TRBJ1-1; 7 bases are shared with TRBD1. This CDR3 spans 15 amino acids. Germline trimming cut 6 bases from V and 2 bases from J; bases unmatched to any gene: 9. CDR1 is MDHEN and CDR2 is SYDVKM in the germline V gene. The CDR3 coding sequence is TGTGCCAGCAGCTGGGGAGACAGGGACAACACTGAAGCTTTCTTT. Translation: CASSWGDRDNTEAFF. Looking up the rest from reference TRBV28 and TRBJ1-1 gives the full variable domain: DVKVTQSSRYLVKRTGEKVFLECVQDMDHENMFWYRQDPGLGLRLIYFSYDVKMKEKGDIPEGYSVSREKKERFSLILESASTNQTSMYLCASSWGDRDNTEAFFGQGTRLTVV.

As for this clone: A junction end diverges from the germline sequence, so it may reflect a read error. The chain carries TRBV15 and TRBJ1-5; TRBD1 is a possible D gene (6 bases). Per the germline V gene, CDR1 is LNHNV and CDR2 is YYDKDF (reference sequence). The CDR3 consists of 19 residues. In nucleotides, the CDR3 is TGTGCCACCAGCAGAGATCGGCTGCTGACGCCGGGGGGCAACCAGCCCCAGCATTTT. This codes for CATSRDRLLTPGGNQPQHF.

This clone was recorded a few times. The V and J genes are TRBV6-2 or TRBV6-3 and TRBJ2-7; 13 nucleotides align to TRBD2. V dropped 2 bases and J dropped 1; count of bases not matched to a gene: 11. The length of the CDR3 is 19 residues. Germline V gene sequence: CDR1 MNHEY, CDR2 SVGEGT. The CDR3 loop reads CASSYMWGLAGSPSYEQYF. The DNA of the CDR3 is TGTGCCAGCAGTTACATGTGGGGACTAGCGGGGTCGCCTTCCTACGAGCAGTACTTC.

The CDR3 DNA reads as TGTGCCAGCAGTGCCACCACCGGCAGGGGGTCCGAGCAGTACTTC. Its translation: CASSATTGRGSEQYF. This rearrangement joins TRBV27 to TRBJ2-7; 7 nucleotides align to TRBD1. Germline CDR1 MNHEY, CDR2 SMNVEV (reference sequence). The CDR3 is 15 residues long. With 5 bases clipped from V and 6 bases from J, the junction kept 13 bases outside the gene matches.

The chain uses TRBV7-8 and TRBJ2-5; TRBD2 agrees at 10 bases. This CDR3 region has 15 residues. In germline, CDR1 is SGHVS, CDR2 FQNEAQ. Germline trimming cut 5 bases from V and 5 bases from J; bases unmatched to any gene: 8. The CDR3 DNA reads as TGTGCCAGCAGCCCCTGGACTAGCGGAAAGGAGACCCAGTACTTC. This gives the protein CASSPWTSGKETQYF.

The table lists this clone with a count of one. The rearrangement uses TRBV28 and TRBJ1-2; TRBD1 matches at 8 bases. The CDR3 has 14 residues. Losses at the gene ends were 2 bases for V and 4 bases for J; bases not matched to a gene: 3. Germline V lookup: CDR1 MDHEN, CDR2 SYDVKM. DNA of the CDR3: TGTGCCAGCAGTTTAGCAGGGGGCGCCTATGGCTACACCTTC. This gives the protein CASSLAGGAYGYTF.

This clone appeared a few times. This chain connects TRBV19 to TRBJ1-1; possible D gene TRBD1, 5 bases. Trimming removed 9 bases from V and 1 base from J, with 24 bases in between. The CDR3 sequence is 17 residues long. Germline CDR1 is LNHDA and CDR2 is SQIVND (reference sequence). The CDR3 loop reads CASRSGLFRVGNTEAFF. In nucleotides, the CDR3 is TGTGCCAGCCGATCGGGACTATTTCGAGTGGGGAACACTGAAGCTTTCTTT. Filled out from reference TRBV19 and TRBJ1-1, the complete variable domain reads DGGITQSPKYLFRKEGQNVTLSCEQNLNHDAMYWYRQDPGQGLRLIYYSQIVNDFQKGDIAEGYSVSREKKESFPLTVTSAQKNPTAFYLCASRSGLFRVGNTEAFFGQGTRLTVV.

The CDR3 protein is CASSWDRPNTEAFF. The CDR3 DNA reads as TGTGCCAGCAGCTGGGACAGACCGAACACTGAAGCTTTCTTT. The rearrangement uses TRBV5-6 and TRBJ1-1, with 7 bases lining up with TRBD1. The CDR3 totals 14 residues. CDR1 and CDR2 (germline): SGHDT, YYEEEE. V lost 3 bases to trimming and J lost 1 base; unmatched junction nucleotides: 3.

The genes are TRBV18 and TRBJ1-4, with a tentative D call TRBD1 (5 bases). Germline lookup yields CDR1 KGHSH and CDR2 LQKENI. The CDR3 is 16 residues long. The ends were cut back, 4 bases at V and 0 bases at J, with 12 bases in the middle. CDR3 region: CASSQRQNPTNEKLFF. The CDR3 DNA is TGTGCCAGCTCACAGAGACAGAACCCAACTAATGAAAAACTGTTTTTT.

This clone was detected a few times. CDR3 coding DNA: TGTGCCAGCAGCCCTATGCAGGGGGCTAATGAAAAACTGTTTTTT. Translating it yields CASSPMQGANEKLFF. The genes are TRBV7-9 and TRBJ1-4; 7 bases map to TRBD1. The junction had 6 bases not matched to a gene; V was cut back by 5 bases and J by 3 bases. Germline CDR1 and CDR2: SEHNR and FQNEAQ (reference sequence). The CDR3 is made up of 15 amino acids.

The J gene is TRBJ2-3, the V gene TRBV9; D gene unclear. V lost 0 bases and J lost 3, with 5 bases in between. Per germline, CDR1 SGDLS and CDR2 YYNGEE. The CDR3 covers 13 residues. The CDR3 protein is CASSVGVTDTQYF. The CDR3 region has the DNA TGTGCCAGCAGCGTAGGAGTTACAGATACGCAGTATTTT.

V is TRBV5-6 and J is TRBJ1-1; unclear D gene. Trimming removed 0 bases from V and 4 bases from J, with 7 bases in between. This CDR3 has 13 amino acids. The germline V gene has CDR1 SGHDT and CDR2 YYEEEE. Here the CDR3 DNA reads TGTGCCAGCAGCTTGGGGCAGGTCACTGAAGCTTTCTTT. This encodes CASSLGQVTEAFF.

This clone showed up just once. The rearrangement uses TRBV14 and TRBJ1-1, with 11 bases fitting TRBD1. The germline gives CDR1 SGHDN, CDR2 FVKESK. J gave up 5 bases and V 0 bases, and 11 bases lay outside the gene matches. The CDR3 sequence is 18 residues long. In nucleotides, the CDR3 is TGTGCCAGCAGCCAAGATCTAGGACAGGGGGCGCCAGGGACTGAAGCTTTCTTT. This gives the protein CASSQDLGQGAPGTEAFF.

The chain recombines TRBV10-3 with TRBJ2-1; 8 bases align to TRBD2. This CDR3 is 14 amino acids long. J was trimmed by 6 bases and V by 8 bases; bases with no gene match: 9. From germline, CDR1 is ENHRY and CDR2 SYGVKD. CDR3 sequence: CAIGISGTSNEQFF. The CDR3, as DNA: TGTGCCATCGGTATCTCCGGGACTAGCAATGAGCAGTTCTTC.

The gene calls are TRBV10-3 and TRBJ1-1, with D unresolved. Germline CDR1 is ENHRY and CDR2 is SYGVKD. V was trimmed by 2 bases and J by 0 bases, leaving 10 bases between them. This CDR3 contains 15 residues. The CDR3 spells CAISEGQIMNTEAFF. The CDR3 nucleotides read TGTGCCATCAGTGAGGGGCAGATAATGAACACTGAAGCTTTCTTT.

In this sample, this clone turned up a few times. The V and J genes are TRBV7-9 and TRBJ1-5, with D possibly matching TRBD1 (6 bases). The V end was cut by 6 bases, the J end by 7 bases, with 13 bases between. The CDR3 sequence is 13 residues long. CDR1 and CDR2 (germline): SEHNR, FQNEAQ (reference sequence). Written as DNA, the CDR3 is TGTGCCAGCAGTCTATCCCAGGGGCAGCCCCAGCATTTT. Its translation is CASSLSQGQPQHF.

The rearrangement links TRBV19 to TRBJ2-1; possibly TRBD1 for D (6 bases). Germline V lookup: CDR1 LNHDA, CDR2 SQIVND (reference sequence). The germline V and J ends were trimmed by 9 bases and 10 bases, with 19 bases remaining between them. The CDR3 runs 13 residues. CDR3 DNA: TGTGCCAGCTCCCCCAGGACACAGGGAGAGCAGTTCTTC. Translating it yields CASSPRTQGEQFF.

The rearrangement uses TRBV7-9 and TRBJ1-3; a possible D gene is TRBD1 (6 bases). Germline assignment: CDR1 SEHNR and CDR2 FQNEAQ (reference sequence). The V end lost 4 bases, the J end lost 5 bases, and 6 bases lay between the germline ends. CDR3 length equals 12 residues. CDR3 sequence (DNA): TGTGCCAGCAGCTGGGACAGAAACACCATATATTTT. Protein: CASSWDRNTIYF.

In DNA form, the CDR3 reads TGTGCCAGCAGCTTGGGGACAGGGGTCGCCCGAATGGAGACCCAGTACTTC. It encodes CASSLGTGVARMETQYF. V usage is TRBV5-8 and J usage is TRBJ2-5; 9 nucleotides match TRBD1. The CDR3 has 17 amino acids. The V gene end was trimmed by 0 bases and the J gene end by 5 bases; junction bases not matched to a gene: 11. Looked up from germline, CDR1 is SGHTS and CDR2 is YDEGEE.

The chain is built from TRBV13 and TRBJ2-1, with TRBD2 matching 10 bases. The germline V gene has CDR1 PRHDT and CDR2 FYEKMQ (reference sequence). The length of the CDR3 is 16 residues. V lost 0 bases, J lost 5 bases, and 4 bases stayed unmatched. Here the CDR3 reads CASSLGSGRAHNEQFF. DNA for the CDR3: TGTGCCAGCAGCTTAGGGAGCGGGAGGGCCCACAATGAGCAGTTCTTC.

A note on this clone: This sample includes further DNA sequences coding for the same CDR3. The V and J genes are TRBV2 and TRBJ2-3; TRBD1 agrees at 8 bases. V lost 3 bases to trimming and J lost 5 bases; unmatched junction nucleotides: 7. This CDR3 contains 15 residues. Germline V CDR1 and CDR2: SNHLY, FYNNEI. DNA for the CDR3: TGTGCCAGCAGTGAGGGGCAGGGGGCTGGAGATACGCAGTATTTT. Its protein is CASSEGQGAGDTQYF.

The gene calls are TRBV27 and TRBJ1-2; no reliable D call. Trimming took off 4 bases at V and 1 base at J, with 13 bases between the two ends. Germline CDR1 reads MNHEY; CDR2 reads SMNVEV (reference sequence). The CDR3 has 15 amino acids. CDR3: CASSSLGGYNYGYTF. CDR3 bases: TGTGCCAGCAGTTCCTTGGGCGGGTATAACTATGGCTACACCTTC.

V gene TRBV3-1 (or the pseudogene TRBV3-2) combines with J gene TRBJ2-1, with no clear D. CDR3 size: 11 residues. CDR1 is LGHDT, CDR2 YNNKEL, per germline (reference sequence). V was pared by 4 bases and J by 5 bases, with 3 bases between. The CDR3: CASSRDNEQFF. The CDR3 DNA sequence: TGTGCCAGCAGCCGCGACAATGAGCAGTTCTTC.

The chain employs TRBV11-2 and TRBJ2-5; 8 bases line up with TRBD2. Losses at the gene ends were 2 bases for V and 5 bases for J; bases not matched to a gene: 7. The germline CDR1 and CDR2 sequences are SGHAT and FQNNGV. The CDR3 contains 15 residues. The CDR3: CASSLTGGPLETQYF. The CDR3 DNA sequence: TGTGCCAGCAGCTTAACGGGGGGGCCGTTGGAGACCCAGTACTTC. Looking up the rest from reference TRBV11-2 and TRBJ2-5 gives the full variable domain: EAGVAQSPRYKIIEKRQSVAFWCNPISGHATLYWYQQILGQGPKLLIQFQNNGVVDDSQLPKDRFSAERLKGVDSTLKIQPAKLEDSAVYLCASSLTGGPLETQYFGPGTRLLVL.

This clone was counted a single time. V gene TRBV7-2 combines with J gene TRBJ2-2; 10 bases agree with TRBD2. There are 16 residues in the CDR3. Germline CDR1 SGHTA, CDR2 FQGNSA. The V segment lost 5 bases and the J segment 6 bases; nucleotides outside the gene matches: 9. DNA of the CDR3: TGTGCCAGCAGCCAATCCTCTAGCGGGGGTTCCGGGGAGCTGTTTTTT. It translates to CASSQSSSGGSGELFF.

Concerning this clone itself: Other nucleotide sequences from this sample produce the same CDR3. The chain combines TRBV18 with TRBJ1-1; no clear D gene. The CDR3 consists of 12 residues. Looked up from germline, CDR1 is KGHSH and CDR2 is LQKENI. V was shortened by 3 bases and J by 5 bases, with 7 bases between the two germline ends. The CDR3 DNA is TGTGCCAGCTCACCTGCGGGTACTGAAGCTTTCTTT. This codes for CASSPAGTEAFF.

This chain links TRBV15 with TRBJ1-2, with D hard to call. The CDR3 contains 13 residues. Germline V gene sequence: CDR1 LNHNV, CDR2 YYDKDF (reference sequence). V was clipped by 2 bases and J by 5 bases, with 9 bases between them. CDR3 in amino acids: CATSRNIEYGYTF. CDR3 coding DNA: TGTGCCACCAGCAGAAATATCGAGTATGGCTACACCTTC.

The chain carries TRBV6-2 or TRBV6-3 and TRBJ2-6, with 12 bases identical to TRBD2. V trimming: 5 bases; J trimming: 0 bases; junction bases outside the gene matches: 2. The CDR3 is 17 amino acids. Germline values: CDR1 MNHEY, CDR2 SVGEGT. The CDR3 nucleotides are TGTGCCAGCAGTACTAGCGGGAGGCGCTCTGGGGCCAACGTCCTGACTTTC. Residues: CASSTSGRRSGANVLTF.